One and the same sample provided the 5 T cell receptor beta chains below, sequenced in a study of identical twins. TCRdb analysed the 5' RACE reads with MiXCR anew, one entry per CDR3 protein. The data hold 600,000 to 700,000 distinct CDR3 sequences, with less than 25% observed a single time. The sample also formed part of further work on T cells expressing NK-cell markers.

The sequencing sample was made of PBMCs. The receptor source for this set is a woman between 18 and 29 years old in good health.

In its sample, this clonotype was seen a few times. The rearrangement links TRBV5-6 to TRBJ2-1, with D tentatively TRBD1 (5 bases). Trimming shortened V by 3 bases and J by 2 bases, and 12 bases separated the two germline ends. This CDR3 has 15 amino acids. CDR1 SGHDT and CDR2 YYEEEE come from the germline V gene. The CDR3 loop is CASSWADTAYNEQFF. CDR3 DNA sequence: TGTGCCAGCAGCTGGGCGGACACCGCCTACAATGAGCAGTTCTTC. Variable domain in full (rest from reference TRBV5-6 and TRBJ2-1): DAGVTQSPTHLIKTRGQQVTLRCSPKSGHDTVSWYQQALGQGPQFIFQYYEEEERQRGNFPDRFSGHQFPNYSSELNVNALLLGDSALYLCASSWADTAYNEQFFGPGTRLTVL.

The rearrangement uses TRBV6-1 and TRBJ1-5, with TRBD1 matching over 7 bases. With 7 bases clipped from V and 0 bases from J, the junction kept 6 bases outside the gene matches. Looked up from germline, CDR1 is MNHNS and CDR2 is SASEGT. CDR3 size: 15 residues. The chain's CDR3 is CASKGQSHSNQPQHF. The CDR3 DNA reads as TGTGCCAGCAAGGGACAGAGTCATAGCAATCAGCCCCAGCATTTT.

This clonotype occurred many times. The chain combines TRBV30 with TRBJ1-5; TRBD1 aligns across 7 bases. This CDR3 contains 15 residues. V trimming: 0 bases; J trimming: 4 bases; junction bases outside the gene matches: 6. Looked up from germline, CDR1 is GTSNPN and CDR2 is SVGIG (reference sequence). The CDR3 protein is CAWSVHRGGNQPQHF. In DNA form, the CDR3 reads TGTGCCTGGAGTGTACACAGGGGTGGAAATCAGCCCCAGCATTTT.

This clonotype appeared a few times. The V call is TRBV7-9, the J call TRBJ1-6; D is ambiguous. V was pared by 2 bases and J by 8 bases, with 4 bases between. From germline, CDR1 is SEHNR and CDR2 FQNEAQ (reference sequence). The CDR3 has 12 residues. The CDR3 here is CASSLPYSPLHF. The CDR3 DNA is TGTGCCAGCAGCTTACCCTATTCACCCCTCCACTTT.

This clonotype was detected a few times. The rearrangement links TRBV12-3 or TRBV12-4 to TRBJ1-2; 8 nucleotides match TRBD1. The length of the CDR3 is 14 residues. V lost 6 bases to trimming and J lost 4 bases; unmatched junction nucleotides: 7. The CDR3 DNA reads TGTGCCAGCAGGCGGACAGGGCAGTTCTATGGCTACACCTTC. Amino acid sequence: CASRRTGQFYGYTF.